The 20 T cell receptor beta chains given below trace back to one sample, sequenced in a study of identical twins. MiXCR was run by TCRdb on the 5' RACE reads, yielding one entry per CDR3 protein. The sample records 410,000 or so distinct CDR3 sequences, around a sixth being singletons. Sequencing used naive T cells sorted from blood. The receptors come from a man aged 45-65 years in good health.

This sequence joins TRBV18 and TRBJ2-7; D call uncertain. The CDR3 is made up of 15 amino acids. Per germline, CDR1 KGHSH and CDR2 LQKENI. V was cut by 3 bases and J by 2 bases, with 14 bases left in between. CDR3 region: CASSPSDSMTYEQYF. The DNA of the CDR3 is TGTGCCAGCTCACCGTCCGACTCGATGACCTACGAGCAGTACTTC.

This clonotype was observed a handful of times. The genes are TRBV4-2 and TRBJ1-1; weak D call: TRBD1 (5 bases). This CDR3 comprises 17 residues. The V end was cut by 0 bases, the J end by 0 bases, with 14 bases between. Looked up from germline, CDR1 is LGHNA and CDR2 is YNFKEQ. The CDR3 spells CASSQDDGLGVNTEAFF. In nucleotides, the CDR3 is TGTGCCAGCAGCCAAGACGACGGGTTGGGGGTGAACACTGAAGCTTTCTTT.

Here the CDR3 reads CASSLGNTVDTQYF. CDR3 DNA sequence: TGTGCCAGCAGCTTGGGGAATACGGTGGATACGCAGTATTTT. The rearrangement uses TRBV7-2 and TRBJ2-3, with D unclear. V lost 3 bases, J lost 6 bases, and 13 bases lay in between. Germline V gene lookup returns CDR1 SGHTA and CDR2 FQGNSA. There are 14 residues in the CDR3.

This clonotype was seen a handful of times. This rearrangement joins TRBV10-1 to TRBJ2-1, with D perhaps matching TRBD2 (6 bases). Trimming cost V 5 bases and J 9 bases, with 17 bases left between them. The CDR3 is 14 residues long. Germline V gene data show CDR1 as WNHNN and CDR2 as SYGVQD (reference sequence). CDR3 DNA: TGCGCCAGCAGTTTTAGCGGCGCTATCGGTGAGCAGTTCTTC. Translating it yields CASSFSGAIGEQFF.

Only a few counts were recorded for this clonotype. This sequence joins TRBV4-3 and TRBJ1-1; a possible D gene is TRBD1 (5 bases). This CDR3 spans 14 amino acids. V lost 5 bases, J lost 5 bases, and 15 bases lay in between. Germline CDR1 reads LGHNA; CDR2 reads YSLEER. The CDR3 region is CASSKGFSDTEAFF. In DNA, the CDR3 is TGCGCCAGCAGCAAGGGGTTTTCCGATACTGAAGCTTTCTTT.

To note about this clonotype: A much larger clone sits a single nucleotide away, making a read error possible. The conserved closing phenylalanine or tryptophan is absent in this CDR3, likely reflecting a read error. The J gene is TRBJ1-2, the V gene TRBV6-5, with unresolved D. V was trimmed by 1 base and J by 3 bases, leaving 6 bases between them. This CDR3 comprises 13 residues. Germline loops: CDR1 MNHEY, CDR2 SVGAGI. CDR3 sequence: CASSYLADYGYTI. The CDR3 DNA reads as TGTGCCAGCAGTTACTTGGCAGACTATGGCTACACCATC.

This clonotype was detected only a few times. For the CDR3, the DNA is TGTGCCAGCAGCCAAGCGACAGGGAACACTGAAGCTTTCTTT. Residues: CASSQATGNTEAFF. The gene calls are TRBV3-1 and TRBJ1-1; perhaps TRBD1 as D (6 bases). V gave up 1 base and J gave up 1 base, with 7 bases separating them. There are 14 residues in the CDR3. Germline V gene data show CDR1 as LGHDT and CDR2 as YNNKEL (reference sequence). The whole variable domain, filled in from reference TRBV3-1 and TRBJ1-1, reads DTAVSQTPKYLVTQMGNDKSIKCEQNLGHDTMYWYKQDSKKFLKIMFSYNNKELIINETVPNRFSPKSPDKAHLNLHINSLELGDSAVYFCASSQATGNTEAFFGQGTRLTVV.

This clonotype was recorded a few times. V and J are TRBV3-1 and TRBJ1-6; no reliable D call. Germline V gene sequence: CDR1 LGHDT, CDR2 YNNKEL (reference sequence). This CDR3 spans 15 amino acids. V was trimmed by 1 base and J by 7 bases, leaving 11 bases between them. In DNA form, the CDR3 reads TGTGCCAGCAGCCAAGGCGGCTCCGCGAATTCACCCCTCCACTTT. Its translation is CASSQGGSANSPLHF.

This clonotype has at least ten counts. The gene calls are TRBV28 and TRBJ2-2; no reliable D call. Germline CDR1 and CDR2: MDHEN and SYDVKM. There are 11 residues in the CDR3. V was trimmed by 5 bases and J by 6 bases, leaving 4 bases between them. CDR3 sequence: CASSGPGELFF. The CDR3 DNA follows: TGTGCCAGCAGTGGGCCCGGGGAGCTGTTTTTT.

The chain is built from TRBV20-1 and TRBJ2-7; TRBD1 agrees at 9 bases. V shed 6 bases, J shed 5 bases, and the junction held 11 bases outside the gene matches. CDR1 and CDR2 (germline): DFQATT, SNEGSKA (reference sequence). The CDR3 is made up of 14 amino acids. The CDR3 DNA is TGCAGTGCAACCCCGGGACAGGGCGTCCACGAGCAGTACTTC. Its translation is CSATPGQGVHEQYF.

This clonotype was counted between two and nine times. V usage is TRBV6-5 and J usage is TRBJ2-7, with 10 bases that match TRBD2. The V segment lost 0 bases and the J segment 3 bases; nucleotides outside the gene matches: 2. This CDR3 is built from 15 residues. Germline CDR1 MNHEY, CDR2 SVGAGI. The CDR3 DNA sequence: TGTGCCAGCAGTTACTCGGCTAGCGGGAGCTACGAGCAGTACTTC. This encodes CASSYSASGSYEQYF.

This clonotype was counted only a few times. The chain is built from TRBV27 and TRBJ2-2; 7 bases are a match to TRBD2. The CDR3 sequence is 15 residues long. Germline V lookup: CDR1 MNHEY, CDR2 SMNVEV (reference sequence). The V segment lost 3 bases and the J segment 4 bases; nucleotides outside the gene matches: 5. CDR3 DNA: TGTGCCAGCAGTTTCGGACTAGGTGGCACCGGGGAGCTGTTTTTT. Amino acids: CASSFGLGGTGELFF.

CDR3 amino acids: CATSGIGGQPQHF. The CDR3, as DNA: TGTGCCACCAGTGGGATTGGCGGTCAGCCCCAGCATTTT. The chain combines TRBV24-1 with TRBJ1-5; D remains unclear. CDR3 size: 13 residues. Germline V CDR1 and CDR2: KGHDR, SFDVKD. V shed 5 bases and J shed 6 bases, with 10 bases lying between them.

The chain has TRBV20-1 and TRBJ2-1; D not certain. V was cut by 1 base and J by 2 bases, with 15 bases left in between. Looked up from germline, CDR1 is DFQATT and CDR2 is SNEGSKA (reference sequence). The CDR3 sequence is 16 residues long. CDR3 loop: CSARAGQPGPYNEQFF. The CDR3 nucleotides read TGCAGTGCTAGAGCGGGCCAGCCGGGCCCCTACAATGAGCAGTTCTTC.

J is TRBJ2-5 and V is TRBV27; D not resolved. The CDR3 spans 14 residues. Germline lookup yields CDR1 MNHEY and CDR2 SMNVEV (reference sequence). Trimming removed 0 bases at V and 2 bases at J, with 7 bases between. The CDR3 nucleotides read TGTGCCAGCAGTTTATCAAGGGATCAAGAGACCCAGTACTTC. Its protein product is CASSLSRDQETQYF.

The rearrangement joins TRBV6-6 to TRBJ2-1, with D possibly matching TRBD2 (5 bases). This CDR3 spans 13 amino acids. Germline lookup yields CDR1 MNHNY and CDR2 SVGAGI (reference sequence). Trimming removed 4 bases from V and 9 bases from J, with 13 bases in between. The CDR3 coding sequence is TGTGCCAGCAGTTTAGGACTGCGGGCTGAGCAGTTCTTC. As protein: CASSLGLRAEQFF.

The gene calls are TRBV15 and TRBJ2-4; D is perhaps TRBD1 or TRBD2 (5 bases each). Germline values: CDR1 LNHNV, CDR2 YYDKDF (reference sequence). The CDR3 sequence is 17 residues long. Trimming took 0 bases from V and 2 from J, leaving 14 bases between them. Here the CDR3 reads CATSRDLGGNPKNIQYF. CDR3 DNA: TGTGCCACCAGCAGAGATCTTGGGGGAAACCCCAAAAACATTCAGTACTTC.

This clonotype has at least ten counts. This CDR3 reads CATSVRENTGELFF. The CDR3 coding sequence is TGTGCCACCAGTGTGCGGGAAAACACCGGGGAGCTGTTTTTT. The gene calls are TRBV24-1 and TRBJ2-2; D might be TRBD2 (6 bases). V lost 5 bases to trimming and J lost 2 bases, with 8 bases between them. The CDR3 loop spans 14 amino acids. Germline lookup yields CDR1 KGHDR and CDR2 SFDVKD.

The genes are TRBV10-3 and TRBJ2-7; 8 nucleotides match TRBD1. Trimming cost V 6 bases and J 6 bases; bases outside gene matches: 7. Germline CDR1 ENHRY, CDR2 SYGVKD. The CDR3 has 13 amino acids. The DNA for the CDR3 is TGTGCCATCAGAGAACAGGGGGAGTGCGAGCAGTACTTC. Amino acid sequence: CAIREQGECEQYF.

This sequence joins TRBV20-1 and TRBJ2-7; TRBD2 matches at 8 bases. V was clipped by 6 bases and J by 2 bases; unmatched bases: 9. The CDR3 runs 14 residues. CDR1 is DFQATT, CDR2 SNEGSKA, per germline (reference sequence). The CDR3: CSAPWVAGTYEQYF. CDR3 DNA: TGCAGTGCCCCCTGGGTAGCGGGGACCTACGAGCAGTACTTC.